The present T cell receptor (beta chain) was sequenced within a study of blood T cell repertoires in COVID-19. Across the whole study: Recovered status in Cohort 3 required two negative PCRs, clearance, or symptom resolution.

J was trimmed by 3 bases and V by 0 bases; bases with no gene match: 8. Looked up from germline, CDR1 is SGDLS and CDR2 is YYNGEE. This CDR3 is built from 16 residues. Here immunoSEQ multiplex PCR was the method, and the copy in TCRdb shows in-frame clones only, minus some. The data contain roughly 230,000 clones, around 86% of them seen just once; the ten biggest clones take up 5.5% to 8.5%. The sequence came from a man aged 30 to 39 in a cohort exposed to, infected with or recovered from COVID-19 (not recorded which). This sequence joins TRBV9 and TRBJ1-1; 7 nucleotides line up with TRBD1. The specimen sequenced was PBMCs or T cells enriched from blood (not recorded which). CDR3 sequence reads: CASSVATGVGDTEAFF. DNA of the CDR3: TGTGCCAGCAGCGTAGCTACAGGGGTTGGTGACACTGAAGCTTTCTTT.